The present T cell receptor beta chain was sequenced within a study of blood T cell repertoires in COVID-19. Trimming cost V 3 bases and J 1 base, with 18 bases left between them. CDR1 is SGHDN, CDR2 FVKESK, per germline. CDR3 size: 17 residues. Original handling: Reference gene primer amplification yielded estimated nucleated cell counts. Sequencing was performed with immunoSEQ multiplex PCR; in TCRdb, only in-frame clones are kept and a portion is missing. Clone size and the V and J calls come from that table; the DNA yielded D and trimming. This table holds about 310,000 clones, nearly 90% found once.

This chain uses TRBV14 with TRBJ2-5, with D possibly being TRBD1 (6 bases). The receptor was derived from a woman aged 40 to 50 with COVID-19, enrolled during active disease. The sequencing sample was made of peripheral blood. CDR3 sequence reads: CASSQRVRGILQETQYF. Written as DNA, the CDR3 is TGTGCCAGCAGCCAGAGAGTTAGGGGGATTCTCCAAGAGACCCAGTACTTC.